This T cell receptor beta chain was obtained from a study of T cell repertoires in cytomegalovirus infection. The overall study: An indication of both CMV infection and matching HLA type came from public TCR beta signatures.

Via MiXCR, TCRdb re-called the reads, giving one row per CDR3 protein. The top ten clones hold about 25% of a sample with about 180,000 distinct CDR3 sequences, about 20% of them seen once. General study points: There were carriers of CMV plus the relevant HLA, and cumulative public TCR beta family frequency identified them. HLA-C-restricted TCR beta clonotypes specific for CMV led the ex vivo response.

With respect to this clonotype: What it recognizes is unknown.

The sample in question was CD8+ T cells from cultured PBMCs, obtained from culture after CMV antigen stimulation. This TCR derives from a human donor in good health (CMV status not recorded). Some clones in this sample may be carry-over from other donors' samples.

The CDR3 coding sequence is TGTGCCAGCAGACCCCCGGGACAGGGGGCTGTTGGCTACACCTTC. This gives the protein CASRPPGQGAVGYTF. The chain has TRBV7-4 and TRBJ1-2, with 12 positions matching TRBD1. Per germline, CDR1 SGHVT and CDR2 SQSDAQ. There are 15 residues in the CDR3. Trimming removed 6 bases from V and 7 bases from J; junction bases left unmatched: 9.